Detailed here is one TCR beta chain. The clone's antigen remains unknown. Within one base of it there is no much larger clone, and no base qualities were kept. TCR CDR3 regions were amplified from genomic DNA by multiplex PCR using the deep immunoSEQ assay. Genomic DNA extracted from each cell subset was distributed evenly over all wells of several immunoSEQ 96-well plates, and each plate served as one replicate. For sorted subsets, 150 to 200 ng genomic DNA, equal to 30,000 or so T cell genomes, was loaded into each replicate PCR. Purified libraries were measured with a Qubit 3.0 fluorometer, size-checked on a Bioanalyzer 2100, and measured again with the KAPA Library Quantification kit. Every immunoSEQ 96-well plate was sequenced on a dedicated single-read 150-cycle Illumina NextSeq 550 flow cell. Turning to the authors' computational methods: Because only junctional sequences without quality scores were contained in the immunoSEQ output, filtering matching that applied to full-length reads could not be performed. To assign V/J genes and CDR3, sequences were annotated using PyIR, a Python wrapper for IgBLAST v1.9, with IMGT germline references. Reads were filtered out if the reads had weak V/J assignments (E-value above 1e-6), no CDR3, stop codons, out-of-frame junctions, or ambiguous translated residues. V3J clonotypes were defined as sequences sharing an identical inferred V gene, J gene, and CDR3 amino acid sequence. To compute the percentage overlap between repertoires, the number of shared unique clonotypes was divided by the size of the smaller repertoire. Repertoire richness was assessed with RTK rarefaction, the Chao1 estimator, and Recon v2.1 estimates of unobserved clonotypes. Generation probabilities for all TCRbeta clonotypes obtained by the gDNA method from a handful of donors were computed using OLGA. TCRdb mirrors the immuneACCESS table, restricted to in-frame sequences. Some clones are absent from its copies; in checked studies, under half trace to an unresolved V gene, and the reason for the others is unknown. V and J calls and clone size are copied from that table; D and trimming were computed from the DNA. Present in this sample are millions of clones, just over 90% of which were seen just once. The top ten clonotypes cover around 1.7% of the sample.

Including cysteine and phenylalanine, the CDR3 has 16 amino acids. Only CDR3 DNA is held: 48 bases, read in frame from base 1. CDR1 and CDR2 are drawn from the germline V gene (reference sequence): MNHEY, SMNVEV. Trimming removed 6 bases from V and 2 bases from J, leaving 19 bases between the germline ends. This sample stems from a study of shared clonotypes between healthy human individuals (dated by TCRdb to about 2020). Context from the whole study: The cohort comprised two women and a few men aged 18 to 49 years. Different laboratories and diverse techniques were used to prepare libraries and sequence TCR repertoires, to increase sequencing depth and limit assay-specific biases. The study deeply sequenced blood TCR repertoires of about five healthy adults to estimate repertoire size and the extent of clonotype sharing between individuals. Between about 0.94 and 8.9 billion PBMCs per donor were obtained by leukapheresis. For each donor, CD4 naive and CD4 memory were each given three plates, CD8 naive was given two plates, and CD8 memory was given one plate. The paper as a whole reports these results and caveats: Even with the large sequencing depth, rarefaction of the sorted-subset datasets indicated that sequencing was incomplete. Naive subsets generally had larger estimated clonotype richness than memory subsets did. Based on pairwise subsampling, the degree of clonotype sharing among donors was expected to be affected by sequencing depth. Because the study included only a small number of donors, the genetic and exposure-history diversity represented was limited. Higher generation probabilities were observed for clonotypes shared by all four sorted-subset donors than for non-shared clonotypes. Sampling was restricted to blood, and TCR repertoires in tissue are likely to differ from TCR repertoires in blood. Across a handful of donors, 5% to 6% of naive CD4, 3.5% of naive CD8, approximately 2.5% of memory CD4, and roughly 0.4% of memory CD8 clonotypes were shared.

For the CD8 naive samples, CD45RO-negative cells were positively selected for CCR7, yielding a CD45RA+CCR7+ population from which TemRA cells were excluded. The donors were healthy, HIV-negative adults who had no recently reported acute infections or vaccinations. Only Caucasian adults living in Nashville, Tennessee, USA were represented among the donors. Blood was obtained by leukapheresis, after which PBMCs were separated by Ficoll-Histopaque density gradient centrifugation and cryopreserved in liquid nitrogen vapor phase. Purity and quantity of every magnetically sorted T cell population were checked by analytical flow cytometry. Genomic DNA was isolated from every sorted fraction and measured by UV absorbance on a Nanodrop 2000c.

The TCR was taken from a young man in good health. Some clones in this sample may be carry-over from other donors' samples. The chain employs TRBV27 and TRBJ1-1; the D gene is possibly TRBD1, with 6 bases matching. What was sequenced was naive CD8+ T cells from PBMCs. The cell subset or site label, read with the paper, signifies: CD45RA+CCR7+. The DNA reads TGTGCCAGCAGCTGGTTCCCGGGGGCAGTAAACACTGAAGCTTTCTTT. Its translation is CASSWFPGAVNTEAFF.